The 2 T cell receptor beta chains below were found in one sample sequenced in a study of CD8 T cells in ankylosing spondylitis. From the 5' RACE reads, TCRdb called clonotypes with MiXCR, one entry per CDR3 protein. The sample consists of about 39,000 distinct CDR3 sequences, less than 4% of them appearing once. Sequencing input: blood, either unsorted or a sorted T cell fraction (not recorded which). The receptors shown here come from a male donor with ankylosing spondylitis or in good health (not recorded which).

In its sample, this clonotype was seen many times. V and J are TRBV9 and TRBJ2-3; 7 bases align to TRBD2. CDR3 size: 15 residues. The J segment lost 2 bases and the V segment lost 0 bases, leaving 3 bases of the junction unmatched. Germline V gene data show CDR1 as SGDLS and CDR2 as YYNGEE. The CDR3: CASSVVAGDTDTQYF. CDR3 nucleotides: TGTGCCAGCAGCGTAGTGGCGGGAGACACAGATACGCAGTATTTT.

This clonotype was counted ten times or more. This chain links TRBV9 with TRBJ1-4, with 9 bases that match TRBD1. Germline V gene data show CDR1 as SGDLS and CDR2 as YYNGEE. Trimming removed 3 bases from V and 11 bases from J; junction bases left unmatched: 14. This CDR3 has 16 residues. The CDR3, as DNA: TGTGCCAGCAGCGCAGGGTCCGGGACAGGGTGGAAGAAACTGTTTTTT. It specifies CASSAGSGTGWKKLFF.